This is a list of T cell receptor beta chains from one sample in a study of shared clonotypes between healthy human individuals. The assay was immunoSEQ multiplex PCR, and TCRdb's table has in-frame clones only and misses some. The sample includes roughly 2.5 million clones, just over 90% of them seen just once. Sequenced material: naive CD4+ T cells sorted from blood. These receptors were obtained from a young man in good health. Each CDR3 is given with its conserved first and last residue. A D gene is named only where the DNA matches it firmly. A row's size may be missing; if present it is once, few, many or a size class.

size	V	D	J	CDR3	DNA
NA	TRBV5-6	TRBD1	TRBJ1-6	CASSRRDRGTPLHF	TGTGCCAGCAGCCGCCGGGACAGGGGTACACCCCTCCACTTT
NA	TRBV19	TRBD2	TRBJ2-5	CATAPRAGVRETQYF	TGTGCCACCGCGCCCAGGGCGGGAGTGAGAGAGACCCAGTACTTC
NA	TRBV30	NA	TRBJ2-2	CACMKGPANTGELFF	TGTGCCTGCATGAAAGGGCCCGCGAACACCGGGGAGCTGTTTTTT
NA	TRBV19	NA	TRBJ1-6	CASSESASNSPLHF	TGTGCCAGTAGTGAGTCGGCGTCCAATTCACCCCTCCACTTT
NA	TRBV2	NA	TRBJ1-5	CASSEAGTSNQPQHF	TGTGCCAGCAGTGAGGCAGGGACTAGCAATCAGCCCCAGCATTTT
NA	TRBV7-8	TRBD2	TRBJ2-1	CASSAPSGGRSYNEQFF	TGTGCCAGCAGCGCCCCTAGCGGGGGACGCTCCTACAATGAGCAGTTCTTC
few	TRBV6-6	NA	TRBJ1-1	CASSHPGGGSNTEAFF	TGTGCCAGCAGCCACCCGGGAGGGGGGAGCAACACTGAAGCTTTCTTT
NA	TRBV27	NA	TRBJ1-2	CASRDAGINYGYTF	TGTGCCAGCAGGGACGCAGGGATAAACTATGGCTACACCTTC
NA	TRBV5-1	NA	TRBJ2-7	CASSLGSPNNEQYF	TGCGCCAGCAGCTTGGGTTCGCCGAACAACGAGCAGTACTTC
NA	TRBV19	NA	TRBJ1-6	CASRGSSYNSPLHF	TGTGCCAGTAGAGGGAGCTCCTATAATTCACCCCTCCACTTT
NA	TRBV27	TRBD2	TRBJ2-1	CASSPLAAGGPRDNEQFF	TGTGCCAGCAGCCCTCTGGCGGCGGGGGGGCCACGGGACAATGAGCAGTTCTTC
NA	TRBV11-2	NA	TRBJ2-7	CASSSPAGLGSYEQYF	TGTGCCAGCAGCTCCCCCGCAGGGCTCGGATCCTACGAGCAGTACTTC
NA	TRBV6-6	NA	TRBJ2-7	CASTRAYEQYF	TGTGCCAGCACGAGAGCCTACGAGCAGTACTTC
NA	TRBV28	TRBD1	TRBJ1-4	CASTLRYRGSNEKLFF	TGTGCCAGCACCTTGCGATACAGGGGTTCTAATGAAAAACTGTTTTTT
NA	TRBV9	NA	TRBJ1-1	CASSVGGMNTEAFF	TGTGCCAGCAGCGTAGGGGGTATGAACACTGAAGCTTTCTTT
once	TRBV6-1	TRBD1	TRBJ2-7	CASSEEGQGFYEQYF	TGTGCCAGCAGTGAAGAGGGACAGGGATTCTACGAGCAGTACTTC
NA	TRBV29-1	NA	TRBJ1-2	CSVETRDGGYTF	TGCAGCGTTGAGACGAGGGACGGGGGCTACACCTTC
NA	TRBV7-9	NA	TRBJ1-2	CASSLESANYGYTF	TGTGCCAGCAGCTTAGAATCAGCTAACTATGGCTACACCTTC
NA	TRBV6-1	NA	TRBJ1-3	CASGDGSSGNTIYF	TGTGCCAGCGGCGACGGGAGCTCTGGAAACACCATATATTTT
NA	TRBV15	NA	TRBJ2-4	CATSRDRVAIAKNIQYF	TGTGCCACCAGCAGAGATCGGGTAGCCATAGCCAAAAACATTCAGTACTTC
NA	TRBV7-6	NA	TRBJ2-5	CASSFVEISGTQYF	TGTGCCAGCAGCTTCGTCGAAATATCCGGGACCCAGTACTTC
NA	TRBV6-5	TRBD1	TRBJ2-7	CASSYSTGSEQYF	TGTGCCAGCAGTTACTCGACAGGGTCTGAGCAGTACTTC
NA	TRBV5-4	NA	TRBJ2-1	CASSLEGSSYNEQFF	TGTGCCAGCAGCCTTGAAGGTAGCTCCTACAATGAGCAGTTCTTC